This record covers a single T cell receptor (beta chain). When the RNA was reverse transcribed, random hexamers were used with an input of roughly 0.45 to 1 ug. Amplification of the TCR beta CDR3 was carried out by immunoSEQ multiplex PCR, which spanned a total of 54 Vbeta and 13 Jbeta segments. One entry per CDR3 protein results from TCRdb running MiXCR on the immunoSEQ multiplex PCR reads. The data hold about 190,000 distinct CDR3 sequences, with 85% to 95% observed a single time. TCR beta was sequenced from blood CD8+ and CD4+ T cells. It was healthy donors who served as the controls, matched for age and sex. The CD8+ and CD4+ T cells were isolated magnetically using a negative isolation approach, whereas the TEMRA cells were enriched by FACS. The data originate from a study of CD8 T cells in Susac syndrome. The CDR3 covers 13 residues. CDR1 is KGHDR, CDR2 SFDVKD, per germline. Between the trimmed V and J ends, which lost 5 bases and 3 bases, there was a span of 7 bases.

This chain connects TRBV24-1 to TRBJ1-3; D is unclear. The clonotype comes from a human donor in good health. Sequences were obtained from CD4+ T cells from PBMCs. For the CDR3, the DNA is TGTGCCACCAGTGCGAAAATTGGAAACACCATATATTTT. It specifies CATSAKIGNTIYF.